Sequencing of this T cell receptor beta chain was carried out in a study of naive and memory T cell subsets. The beta constant-region primer was an equimolar mix of two oligonucleotides covering TRBC1 and TRBC2. Ligated cDNA was amplified by four rounds of PCR with nested alpha and beta constant-region primers and SP2. TCRdb redid the calling of the UMI-ligation and nested PCR reads with MiXCR, one entry per CDR3 protein. The table shows 80,000 to 95,000 distinct CDR3 sequences, with 9% occurring only once. This clonotype was observed a handful of times. This TCR was recovered from a human donor in good health. The sample taken for sequencing was naive CD8+ T cells from blood.

For the CDR3, the DNA is TGTGCCACCAGTGTGGGACACGTCGAAGAGACCCAGTACTTC. Translated, it gives CATSVGHVEETQYF. The chain has TRBV24-1 and TRBJ2-5; D is possibly TRBD1 (6 bases). V was pared by 5 bases and J by 3 bases, with 12 bases between. Germline V gene sequence: CDR1 KGHDR, CDR2 SFDVKD. This CDR3 region has 14 residues.